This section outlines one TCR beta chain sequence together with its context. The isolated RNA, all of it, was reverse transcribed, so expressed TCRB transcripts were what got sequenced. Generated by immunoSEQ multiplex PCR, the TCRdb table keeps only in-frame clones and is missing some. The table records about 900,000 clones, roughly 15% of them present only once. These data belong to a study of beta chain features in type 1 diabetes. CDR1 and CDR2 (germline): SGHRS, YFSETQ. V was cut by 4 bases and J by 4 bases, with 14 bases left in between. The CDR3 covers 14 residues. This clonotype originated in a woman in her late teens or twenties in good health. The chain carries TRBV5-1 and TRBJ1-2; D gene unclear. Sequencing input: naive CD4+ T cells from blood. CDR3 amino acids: CASSPSRHLYGYTF. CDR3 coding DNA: TGCGCCAGCAGCCCTAGCCGACACCTCTATGGCTACACCTTC. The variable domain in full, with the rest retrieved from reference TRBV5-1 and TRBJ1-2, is KAGVTQTPRYLIKTRGQQVTLSCSPISGHRSVSWYQQTPGQGLQFLFEYFSETQRNKGNFPGRFSGRQFSNSRSEMNVSTLELGDSALYLCASSPSRHLYGYTFGSGTRLTVV.